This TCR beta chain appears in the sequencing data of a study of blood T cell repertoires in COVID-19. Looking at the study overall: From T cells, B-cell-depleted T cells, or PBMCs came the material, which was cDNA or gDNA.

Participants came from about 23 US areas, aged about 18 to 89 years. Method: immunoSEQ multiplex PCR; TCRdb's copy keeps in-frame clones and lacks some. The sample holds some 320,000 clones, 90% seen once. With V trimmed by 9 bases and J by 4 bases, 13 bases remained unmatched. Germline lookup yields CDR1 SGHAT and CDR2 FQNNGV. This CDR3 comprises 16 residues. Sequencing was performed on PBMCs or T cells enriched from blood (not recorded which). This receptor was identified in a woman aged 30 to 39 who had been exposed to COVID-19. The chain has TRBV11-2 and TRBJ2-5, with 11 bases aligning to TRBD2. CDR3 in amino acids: CASIRLAGLGGETQYF. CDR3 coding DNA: TGTGCCAGTATTAGACTAGCGGGGTTAGGGGGAGAGACCCAGTACTTC.